Shown below are 9 T cell receptor beta chains from a single sample sequenced in a study of T cells in Graves' hyperthyroidism and ophthalmopathy. RNA transcripts gave rise to amplified TCR beta CDR3 regions. Using the HTBI primer set, a first-round RT-PCR was run on the TCR CDR3. In TCRdb, the multiplex PCR reads were re-called with MiXCR into one record per CDR3 protein. The profile shows fewer than 900,000 distinct CDR3 sequences, about a sixth of them singletons. The sequenced sample consisted of blood. These receptors came from a man in his late teens or twenties with Graves' hyperthyroidism.

The sample holds many counts of this clonotype. Here the CDR3 reads CASPNLSGNTIYF. The CDR3 nucleotides are TGTGCCAGCCCCAACCTCTCTGGAAACACCATATATTTT. This chain connects TRBV2 to TRBJ1-3, with unresolved D. Looked up from germline, CDR1 is SNHLY and CDR2 is FYNNEI. V gave up 8 bases and J gave up 0 bases, with 8 bases separating them. The CDR3 sequence is 13 residues long. Looking up the rest from reference TRBV2 and TRBJ1-3 gives the full variable domain: EPEVTQTPSHQVTQMGQEVILRCVPISNHLYFYWYRQILGQKVEFLVSFYNNEISEKSEIFDDQFSVERPDGSNFTLKIRSTKLEDSAMYFCASPNLSGNTIYFGEGSWLTVV.

This clonotype occurred many times. J is TRBJ2-1 and V is TRBV7-8; D perhaps matches TRBD2 (6 bases). V was clipped by 5 bases and J by 8 bases, with 16 bases between them. The CDR3 loop spans 14 amino acids. CDR1 is SGHVS, CDR2 FQNEAQ, per germline. The CDR3 sequence: CASSRGLNRDEQFF. The CDR3 DNA is TGTGCCAGCAGCCGGGGACTGAACCGGGATGAGCAGTTCTTC.

The chain uses TRBV4-3 and TRBJ2-7; no reliable D call. The V end lost 0 bases, the J end lost 5 bases, and 11 bases lay between the germline ends. Germline V gene sequence: CDR1 LGHNA, CDR2 YSLEER. The CDR3 extends over 14 amino acids. CDR3 amino acids: CASSQEGVAHEQYF. The CDR3 DNA reads TGCGCCAGCAGCCAAGAAGGCGTAGCCCACGAGCAGTACTTC.

This clonotype was counted between two and nine times. This may arise from a read error, as a much more abundant clone is one base away. The V and J genes are TRBV27 and TRBJ1-5; D gene ambiguous. Germline V gives CDR1 MNHEY, CDR2 SMNVEV (reference sequence). The CDR3 runs to 12 residues. The ends were cut back, 2 bases at V and 7 bases at J, with 6 bases in the middle. The CDR3: CASSLNGQPQHF. CDR3 in DNA: TGTGCCAGCAGTTTAAATGGACAGCCCCAGCATTTT.

This clonotype was seen a handful of times. V usage is TRBV28 and J usage is TRBJ2-3; 7 bases line up with TRBD1. Germline values: CDR1 MDHEN, CDR2 SYDVKM. The CDR3 is made up of 14 amino acids. Trimming removed 8 bases from V and 0 bases from J; junction bases left unmatched: 5. CDR3 region: CASEGAESTDTQYF. The CDR3 region has the DNA TGTGCCAGCGAGGGGGCAGAGAGCACAGATACGCAGTATTTT.

This clonotype was detected only a few times. This sequence joins TRBV19 and TRBJ1-1; weak D call: TRBD1 (5 bases). The V gene's germline CDR1 is LNHDA and CDR2 SQIVND (reference sequence). The CDR3 consists of 14 residues. Trimming took off 3 bases at V and 1 base at J, with 9 bases between the two ends. CDR3: CASSIGRANTEAFF. The CDR3 bases are TGTGCCAGTAGTATTGGCAGGGCGAACACTGAAGCTTTCTTT.

The sample holds a few counts of this clonotype. The chain links TRBV20-1 to TRBJ2-3, with D tentatively TRBD2 (6 bases). This CDR3 has 14 residues. Trimming left V 2 bases short and J 4 bases short, with 13 bases between. From germline, CDR1 is DFQATT and CDR2 SNEGSKA (reference sequence). The CDR3 here is CSARSSGEADTQYF. In DNA form, the CDR3 reads TGCAGTGCTAGAAGTAGCGGAGAGGCAGATACGCAGTATTTT.

This clonotype was seen ten or more times. This sequence joins TRBV12-3 or TRBV12-4 and TRBJ2-1; D is unresolved. This CDR3 spans 16 amino acids. Trimming removed 1 base at V and 3 bases at J, with 13 bases between. The CDR3 DNA sequence: TGTGCCAGCAGTTTAGTCCTCGCAATCGGCTACAATGAGCAGTTCTTC. Translation gives CASSLVLAIGYNEQFF.

This clonotype turned up a few times. The chain uses TRBV5-6 and TRBJ1-1; D remains unclear. CDR1 SGHDT and CDR2 YYEEEE come from the germline V gene. The ends were cut back, 3 bases at V and 1 base at J, with 13 bases in the middle. There are 15 residues in the CDR3. DNA for the CDR3: TGTGCCAGCAGCTCCGGGATTTATCCGAACACTGAAGCTTTCTTT. Amino acid sequence: CASSSGIYPNTEAFF.